This entry lists 8 T cell receptor beta chains sequenced from one sample in a study of a mutant IDH1 vaccine in newly diagnosed glioma. Antigen specificity for these receptors is unknown. TCRdb keeps only in-frame clones here, not all; method: immunoSEQ multiplex PCR. The data hold about 46,000 clones, with about 88% observed a single time. Specified time point: week 47, end of study. Alongside topical imiquimod, each dose of vaccine comprised 300 ug of mutant IDH1 20-mer peptide. The material was PBMCs, obtained from a glioma patient whose treatment included an IDH1 peptide vaccine. All receptors come from a woman between 25 and 40 years old with glioma. Some clones in this sample may be carry-over from other donors' samples.

The chain links TRBV5-6 to TRBJ2-7, with D perhaps TRBD1 (5 bases). This CDR3 spans 15 amino acids. Germline V gene sequence: CDR1 SGHDT, CDR2 YYEEEE. Trimming removed 2 bases at V and 1 base at J, with 13 bases between. The chain's CDR3 is CASSFGADLSYEQYF. In DNA, the CDR3 is TGTGCCAGCAGCTTTGGGGCTGATCTTTCCTACGAGCAGTACTTC. The full variable domain, with the rest looked up from reference TRBV5-6 and TRBJ2-7, is DAGVTQSPTHLIKTRGQQVTLRCSPKSGHDTVSWYQQALGQGPQFIFQYYEEEERQRGNFPDRFSGHQFPNYSSELNVNALLLGDSALYLCASSFGADLSYEQYFGPGTRLTVT.

The chain carries TRBV19 and TRBJ1-1, with 8 bases fitting TRBD1. Looked up from germline, CDR1 is LNHDA and CDR2 is SQIVND (reference sequence). With V trimmed by 10 bases and J by 8 bases, 9 bases remained unmatched. The CDR3 length is 12 residues. The CDR3 nucleotides are TGTGCCACCTATAACAGGGGGGAAGAAGCTTTCTTT. Amino acids: CATYNRGEEAFF. Filled out from reference TRBV19 and TRBJ1-1, the complete variable domain reads DGGITQSPKYLFRKEGQNVTLSCEQNLNHDAMYWYRQDPGQGLRLIYYSQIVNDFQKGDIAEGYSVSREKKESFPLTVTSAQKNPTAFYLCATYNRGEEAFFGQGTRLTVV.

Written as DNA, the CDR3 is TGTGCCTCGCATTTGGGGGGTTGGGGCTACACCTTC. Translating gives CASHLGGWGYTF. The chain carries TRBV30 and TRBJ1-2; maybe TRBD1 (5 bases). There are 12 residues in the CDR3. From germline, CDR1 is GTSNPN and CDR2 SVGIG (reference sequence). The V and J ends lost 7 bases and 8 bases respectively, with 17 bases between them.

The sample holds a few counts of this clone. V usage is TRBV28 and J usage is TRBJ1-1; tentatively, D is TRBD1 (5 bases). V was cut by 6 bases and J by 5 bases, with 7 bases left in between. Germline CDR1 and CDR2: MDHEN and SYDVKM. The CDR3 contains 11 residues. CDR3 sequence: CASSWGTEAFF. CDR3 nucleotides: TGTGCCAGCAGCTGGGGGACTGAAGCTTTCTTT.

The rearrangement links TRBV29-1 to TRBJ1-2; perhaps TRBD1 as D (5 bases). This CDR3 contains 12 residues. Looked up from germline, CDR1 is SQVTM and CDR2 is ANQGSEA. Trimming removed 6 bases at V and 7 bases at J, with 15 bases between. The CDR3 DNA is TGCAGCGTGGGAGGGGAGTCGGGTGGCTACACCTTC. It translates to CSVGGESGGYTF.

This chain joins TRBV5-1 and TRBJ2-7; D is undetermined. Germline V gene lookup returns CDR1 SGHRS and CDR2 YFSETQ. This CDR3 has 13 amino acids. V lost 0 bases, J lost 2 bases, and 6 bases lay in between. The CDR3 nucleotides are TGCGCCAGCAGCTTGGCAGGTCCCTACGAGCAGTACTTC. This encodes CASSLAGPYEQYF. Full variable domain (outside the CDR3, taken from reference TRBV5-1 and TRBJ2-7): KAGVTQTPRYLIKTRGQQVTLSCSPISGHRSVSWYQQTPGQGLQFLFEYFSETQRNKGNFPGRFSGRQFSNSRSEMNVSTLELGDSALYLCASSLAGPYEQYFGPGTRLTVT.

V gene TRBV19 combines with J gene TRBJ2-5, with 9 bases lining up with TRBD2. The CDR3 extends over 15 amino acids. Germline V lookup: CDR1 LNHDA, CDR2 SQIVND (reference sequence). J was trimmed by 3 bases and V by 6 bases; bases with no gene match: 8. CDR3 residues: CASRGQGLAEETQYF. CDR3 DNA: TGTGCCAGTAGGGGGCAGGGACTAGCCGAAGAGACCCAGTACTTC.

For the CDR3, the DNA is TGTGCCAGCAGTGAGCCATTCTCCTACGAGCAGTACTTC. Translating it yields CASSEPFSYEQYF. V and J are TRBV2 and TRBJ2-7; no clear D. Germline loops: CDR1 SNHLY, CDR2 FYNNEI. Between the trimmed V and J ends, which lost 3 bases and 0 bases, there was a span of 6 bases. CDR3 length: 13 amino acids.